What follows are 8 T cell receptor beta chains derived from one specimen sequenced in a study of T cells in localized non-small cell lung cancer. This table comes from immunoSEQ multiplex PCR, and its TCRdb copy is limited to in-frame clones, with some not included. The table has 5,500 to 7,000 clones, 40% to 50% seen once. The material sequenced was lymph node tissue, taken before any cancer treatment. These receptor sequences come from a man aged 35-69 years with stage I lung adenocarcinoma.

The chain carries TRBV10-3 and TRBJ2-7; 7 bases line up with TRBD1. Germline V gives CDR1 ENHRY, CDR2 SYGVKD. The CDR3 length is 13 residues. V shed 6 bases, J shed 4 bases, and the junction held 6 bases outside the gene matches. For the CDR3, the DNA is TGTGCCATCAGGGGACAGAGTTCTTACGAGCAGTACTTC. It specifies CAIRGQSSYEQYF.

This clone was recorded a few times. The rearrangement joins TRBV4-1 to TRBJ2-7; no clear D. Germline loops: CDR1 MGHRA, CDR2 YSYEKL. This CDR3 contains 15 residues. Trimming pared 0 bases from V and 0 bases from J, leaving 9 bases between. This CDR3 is CASSQDWGTSYEQYF. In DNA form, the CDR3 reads TGCGCCAGCAGCCAAGATTGGGGAACCTCCTACGAGCAGTACTTC.

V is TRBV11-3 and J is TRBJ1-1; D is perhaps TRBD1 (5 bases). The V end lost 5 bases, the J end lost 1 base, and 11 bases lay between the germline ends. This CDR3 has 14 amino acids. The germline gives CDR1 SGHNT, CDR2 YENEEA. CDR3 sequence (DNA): TGTGCCAGCAGCCCGAGCGGGGGGAACACTGAAGCTTTCTTT. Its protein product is CASSPSGGNTEAFF.

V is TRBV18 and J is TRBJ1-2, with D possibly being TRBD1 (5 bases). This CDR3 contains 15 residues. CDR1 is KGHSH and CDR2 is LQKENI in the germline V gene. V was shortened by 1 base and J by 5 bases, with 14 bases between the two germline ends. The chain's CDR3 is CASSPRGAEEYGYTF. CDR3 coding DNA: TGTGCCAGCTCACCACGCGGGGCCGAGGAATATGGCTACACCTTC.

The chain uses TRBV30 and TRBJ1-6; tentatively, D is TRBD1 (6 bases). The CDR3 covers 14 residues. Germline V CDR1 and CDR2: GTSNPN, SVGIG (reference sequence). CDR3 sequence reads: CVLETGAGNSPLHF. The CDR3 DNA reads TGTGTCCTGGAAACGGGGGCTGGTAATTCACCCCTCCACTTT.

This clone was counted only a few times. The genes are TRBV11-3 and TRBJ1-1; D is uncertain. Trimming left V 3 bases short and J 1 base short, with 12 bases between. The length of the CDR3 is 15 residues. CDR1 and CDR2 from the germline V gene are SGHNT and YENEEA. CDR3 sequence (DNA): TGTGCCAGCAGCTTGGGAGCATACAGGAACACTGAAGCTTTCTTT. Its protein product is CASSLGAYRNTEAFF. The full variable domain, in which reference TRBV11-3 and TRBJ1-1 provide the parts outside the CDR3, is EAGVVQSPRYKIIEKKQPVAFWCNPISGHNTLYWYLQNLGQGPELLIRYENEEAVDDSQLPKDRFSAERLKGVDSTLKIQPAELGDSAVYLCASSLGAYRNTEAFFGQGTRLTVV.

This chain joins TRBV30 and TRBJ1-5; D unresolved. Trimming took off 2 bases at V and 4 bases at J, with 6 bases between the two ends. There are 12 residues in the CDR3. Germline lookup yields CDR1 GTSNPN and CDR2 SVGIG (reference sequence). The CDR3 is CAWSQSNQPQHF. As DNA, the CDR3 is TGTGCCTGGAGTCAATCAAATCAGCCCCAGCATTTT.

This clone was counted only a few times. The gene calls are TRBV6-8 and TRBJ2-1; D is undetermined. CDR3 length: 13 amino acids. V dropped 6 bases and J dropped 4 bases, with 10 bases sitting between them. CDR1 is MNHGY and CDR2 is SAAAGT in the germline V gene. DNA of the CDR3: TGTGCCAGCAGCGTAGGACGTTACAATGAGCAGTTCTTC. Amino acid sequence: CASSVGRYNEQFF.